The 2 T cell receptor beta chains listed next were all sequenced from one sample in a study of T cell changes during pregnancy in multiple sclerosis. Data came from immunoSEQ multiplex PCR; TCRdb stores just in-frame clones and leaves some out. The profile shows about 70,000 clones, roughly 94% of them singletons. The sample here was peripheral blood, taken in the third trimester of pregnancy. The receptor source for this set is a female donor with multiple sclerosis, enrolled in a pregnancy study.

The CDR3 coding sequence is TGTGCCAGCAGCTTACAGGGGGCGGGGGCCGGGGAGCTGTTTTTT. The encoded protein is CASSLQGAGAGELFF. This rearrangement joins TRBV11-3 to TRBJ2-2; D possibly corresponds to TRBD1 (8 bases). CDR3 length: 15 residues. The germline gives CDR1 SGHNT, CDR2 YENEEA. V was trimmed by 2 bases and J by 6 bases, leaving 13 bases between them. Together with reference TRBV11-3 and TRBJ2-2, the CDR3 gives the full variable domain: EAGVVQSPRYKIIEKKQPVAFWCNPISGHNTLYWYLQNLGQGPELLIRYENEEAVDDSQLPKDRFSAERLKGVDSTLKIQPAELGDSAVYLCASSLQGAGAGELFFGEGSRLTVL.

The chain's CDR3 is CATRLAGVNEQFF. The CDR3 DNA sequence: TGTGCCACGAGACTAGCGGGGGTTAATGAGCAGTTCTTC. This chain connects TRBV6-5 to TRBJ2-1; 12 bases fit TRBD2. The junction had 5 bases not matched to a gene; V was cut back by 10 bases and J by 7 bases. This CDR3 region has 13 residues. From germline, CDR1 is MNHEY and CDR2 SVGAGI.